This T cell receptor beta chain stems from a study of blood T cell repertoires in COVID-19. At the level of the study: Some COVID-19 samples were acute and others convalescent; all came from the United States, Italy and Spain.

As originally analysed: Nucleated cell counts were estimated from reference gene primer amplification. Clones were read by immunoSEQ multiplex PCR, and TCRdb kept only the in-frame ones, dropping some. The DNA gave D and trimming, while V, J and clone size come from that table. The sample has 90,000 to 100,000 clones, about 89% seen once. With V trimmed by 9 bases and J by 7 bases, 10 bases remained unmatched. The CDR3 is 13 residues long. The germline V gene has CDR1 LNHNV and CDR2 YYDKDF (reference sequence). The chain combines TRBV15 with TRBJ2-7, with 9 positions matching TRBD1. The TCR was taken from a man aged 45-65 years with acute or convalescent COVID-19. Sequencing input: peripheral blood. The CDR3 loop is CATANRGRREQYF. The CDR3 region has the DNA TGTGCCACAGCAAACAGGGGGCGCAGGGAGCAGTACTTC.